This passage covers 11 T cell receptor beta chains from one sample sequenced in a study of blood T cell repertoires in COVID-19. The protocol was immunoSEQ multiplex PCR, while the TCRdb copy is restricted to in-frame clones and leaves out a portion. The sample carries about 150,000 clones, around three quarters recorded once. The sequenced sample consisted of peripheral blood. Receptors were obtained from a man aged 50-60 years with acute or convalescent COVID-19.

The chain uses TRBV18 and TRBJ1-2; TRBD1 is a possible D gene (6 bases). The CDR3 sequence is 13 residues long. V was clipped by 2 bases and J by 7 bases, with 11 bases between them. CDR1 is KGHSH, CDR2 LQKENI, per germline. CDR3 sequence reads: CASSPDRSAGYTF. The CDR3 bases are TGTGCCAGCTCACCAGACAGGTCAGCTGGCTACACCTTC.

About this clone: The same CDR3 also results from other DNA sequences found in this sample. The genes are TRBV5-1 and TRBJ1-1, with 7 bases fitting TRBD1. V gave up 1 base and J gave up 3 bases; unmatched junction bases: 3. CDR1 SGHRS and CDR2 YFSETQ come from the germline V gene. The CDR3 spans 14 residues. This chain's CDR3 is CASSLSGGDTEAFF. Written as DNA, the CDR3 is TGCGCCAGCAGCTTGTCAGGGGGTGACACTGAAGCTTTCTTT. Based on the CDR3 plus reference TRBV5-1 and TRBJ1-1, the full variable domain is KAGVTQTPRYLIKTRGQQVTLSCSPISGHRSVSWYQQTPGQGLQFLFEYFSETQRNKGNFPGRFSGRQFSNSRSEMNVSTLELGDSALYLCASSLSGGDTEAFFGQGTRLTVV.

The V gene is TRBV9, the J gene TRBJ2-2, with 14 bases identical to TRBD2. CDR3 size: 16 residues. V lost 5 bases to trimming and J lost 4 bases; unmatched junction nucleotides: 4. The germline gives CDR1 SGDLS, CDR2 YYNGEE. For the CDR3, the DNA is TGTGCCAGCAGTTACGGACTAGCGGGGGGCACCGGGGAGCTGTTTTTT. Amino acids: CASSYGLAGGTGELFF.

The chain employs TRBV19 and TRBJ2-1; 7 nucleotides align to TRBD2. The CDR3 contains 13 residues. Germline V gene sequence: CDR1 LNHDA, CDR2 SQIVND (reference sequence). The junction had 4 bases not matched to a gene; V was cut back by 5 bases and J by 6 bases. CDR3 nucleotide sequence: TGTGCCAGTAGTCTAGGGGAGGGCAATGAGCAGTTCTTC. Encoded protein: CASSLGEGNEQFF.

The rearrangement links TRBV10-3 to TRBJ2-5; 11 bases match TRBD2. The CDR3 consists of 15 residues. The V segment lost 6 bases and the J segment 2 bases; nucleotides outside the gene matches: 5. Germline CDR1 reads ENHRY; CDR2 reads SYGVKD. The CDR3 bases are TGTGCCATCAGGACTAGCGGGGCCAAACAAGAGACCCAGTACTTC. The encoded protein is CAIRTSGAKQETQYF.

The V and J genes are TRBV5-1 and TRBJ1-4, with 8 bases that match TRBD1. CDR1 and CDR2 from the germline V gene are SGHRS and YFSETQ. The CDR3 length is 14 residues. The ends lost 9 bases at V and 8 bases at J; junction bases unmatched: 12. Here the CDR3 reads CATRTDREGEKLFF. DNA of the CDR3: TGCGCCACCAGAACGGACAGGGAAGGGGAAAAACTGTTTTTT.

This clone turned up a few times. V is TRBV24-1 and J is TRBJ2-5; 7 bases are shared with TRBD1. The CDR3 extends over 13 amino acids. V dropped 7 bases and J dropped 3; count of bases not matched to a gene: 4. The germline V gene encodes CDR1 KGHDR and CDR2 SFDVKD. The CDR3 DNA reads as TGTGCCACCAGCCTAGGGGGCGAAGAGACCCAGTACTTC. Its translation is CATSLGGEETQYF.

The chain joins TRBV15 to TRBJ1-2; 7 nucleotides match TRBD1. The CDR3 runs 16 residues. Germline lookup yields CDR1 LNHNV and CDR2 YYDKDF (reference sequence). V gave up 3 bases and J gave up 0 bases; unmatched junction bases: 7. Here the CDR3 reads CATSSAGTEANYGYTF. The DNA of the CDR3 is TGTGCCACCAGCAGTGCCGGGACAGAAGCTAACTATGGCTACACCTTC.

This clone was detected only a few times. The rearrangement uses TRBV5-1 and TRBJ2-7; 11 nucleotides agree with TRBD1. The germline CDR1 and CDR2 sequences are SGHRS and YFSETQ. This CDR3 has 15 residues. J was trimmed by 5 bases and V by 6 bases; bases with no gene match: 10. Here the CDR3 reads CASTQGQGAGDEQYF. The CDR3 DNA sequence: TGCGCCAGCACCCAAGGACAGGGGGCGGGAGACGAGCAGTACTTC.

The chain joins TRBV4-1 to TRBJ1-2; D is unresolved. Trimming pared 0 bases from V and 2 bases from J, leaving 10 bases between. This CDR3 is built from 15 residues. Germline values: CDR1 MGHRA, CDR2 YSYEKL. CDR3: CASSQDRVSNYGYTF. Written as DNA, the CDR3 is TGCGCCAGCAGCCAAGATCGGGTCTCAAACTATGGCTACACCTTC.

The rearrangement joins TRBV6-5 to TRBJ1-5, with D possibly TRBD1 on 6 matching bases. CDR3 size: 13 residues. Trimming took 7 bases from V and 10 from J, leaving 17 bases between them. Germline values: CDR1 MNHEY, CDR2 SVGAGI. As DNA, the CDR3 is TGTGCCAGCACCTCCTCCTGGGGGCAACCCCAGCATTTT. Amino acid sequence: CASTSSWGQPQHF.